This record concerns one T cell receptor (beta chain) sequence. It has no known antigen specificity. Per-base qualities were not stored, and no clone one base away is much larger. The cohort was made up of hundreds of healthy bone marrow donors. At the time of sampling, all cohort members were nominally healthy, though unrecorded immune exposures were likely present. The donor tested CMV seronegative, placing the donor among the roughly 340 seronegative members of the cohort. A peripheral blood sample was collected from each donor, and TCR beta sequencing was performed on peripheral blood mononuclear cells. The Qiagen DNeasy Blood Extraction Kit was used to extract genomic DNA from the blood cell samples. V is pared back by 4 bases and J by 7 bases, with 21 bases lying between the germline termini. Taken from the germline V gene (reference sequence), the CDR1 and CDR2 loops are SGHNT and YYREEE. The CDR3 measures 16 amino acids from cysteine to phenylalanine. Just the 48-base CDR3 DNA is kept, in frame starting at base 1.

The library was built by means of the immunoSEQ multiplex PCR assay. The multiplex PCR relied on a mix of 60 forward primers for TCR Vbeta segments and 13 reverse primers for TCR Jbeta segments. A multiplex PCR assay on genomic DNA amplified the CDR3 region of rearranged TCR beta genes. On the Illumina HiSeq System, the amplified TCR beta libraries were sequenced as 87-base-pair reads. On the authors' methods: A later analysis tallied approximately 87 million unique TCR beta chains across the 610 or so repertoires, and about 12 million of those chains were shared by two or more donors. Raw reads were error-corrected and collapsed into unique sequences by a nearest-neighbor algorithm in which closely related sequences were merged to remove PCR and sequencing errors. Alignment of CDR3 sequences to IMGT reference sequences was used to assign V, D and J gene segments. For a sequence to be retained, a match of at least six nucleotides was required to both a V gene segment and a J gene segment. A rearrangement counted as productive if the CDR3 had no stop codons and remained in frame with V and J, and every other rearrangement counted as non-productive. Following IMGT convention, CDR3 was defined as the stretch from the second conserved V-encoded cysteine up to the conserved J-encoded phenylalanine. In an earlier analysis of 500 to 650 of the donors, sequences lacking an unambiguous match to a single V gene segment were excluded. In an earlier analysis of 450 to 700 of the donors, V segments were called functional above 56.7% productive rearrangements and were called segregating when the between-donor standard deviation exceeded 5%. To diagnose cytomegalovirus status from the catalog of TCR beta chain sequences, a statistical classification framework was built. V and J gene assignment, in a later analysis, came from comparing TCR nucleotide sequences with IMGT/GENE-DB human TR gene sequences. In a later analysis, CDR3 sequences and most-parsimonious VDJ recombination scenarios were assigned using the TCRdist pipeline. A later analysis defined each TCR beta chain by its CDR3 amino acid sequence plus V-gene family, and excluded reads lacking a unique V-gene family. A later analysis removed 500 to 600 highly shared, low-generation-probability nucleotide sequences to deal with suspected cross-contamination and a sequencing artifact. In a later analysis, a clonal expansion index was calculated for each public chain from normalized within-repertoire ranks of inferred template counts. Generation probabilities in a later analysis came from a VDJ recombination model fitted to out-of-frame rearrangements, and those results were checked against IGoR. In a later analysis, TCR-TCR, TCR-HLA and TCR-CMV co-occurrence was scored with hypergeometric tests, and a repertoire-size bias correction was applied to TCR pairs. In a later analysis, false discovery rates were estimated by permuting HLA or CMV assignments 20 times. In a later analysis, co-occurring TCRs were grouped using DBSCAN, and TCRdist sequence similarity was added for clustering within HLA-allele-positive subsets. For co-occurrence clustering, repertoires with fewer than 30,000 or more than 120,000 public chains were excluded, along with four or five repertoires with anomalous nucleotide sharing. TCRdb retrieved this table from immuneACCESS and kept in-frame rearrangements only. Not all clones are present; in checked studies, unresolved V genes account for under half, and no reason is known for the remainder. That table gives V, J and clone size, and the DNA gave D and trimming. The sample table contains under 250,000 clones; only one count was recorded for 65% to 90% of them. The top ten hold under 3% of the sample.

This record comes from a study of cytomegalovirus exposure and HLA in healthy donors (dated by TCRdb to 2017 to 2019). For the wider study: An earlier analysis of more than 550 of the donors reported roughly 300 Gb of sequence data and 95 million to 140 million unique TCR beta sequences obtained from about 179 million T cells. HLA typing covered class I and class II loci at four-digit resolution. Among about 390 genotyped donors of the cohort, an average of around 240,000 unique TCR beta nucleotide sequences were sequenced per donor, around 18% of them non-productive. Of the roughly 400 genotyped donors, 75% to 85% were placed in the genetic ancestry cluster associated with self-reported Caucasian donors. About five DR-DQ haplotypes were treated as single units for association and clustering because of strong linkage in the cohort. The study aimed to test whether cataloging public T cell receptors could reveal signatures of past pathogen exposure. Every discovery cohort repertoire had been produced on one sequencing platform. High-throughput TCR immunosequencing, statistical association of individual TCRs with disease status, and machine learning were combined to predict cytomegalovirus infection status. The number of typed donors differed by locus: about 620-640 for A, B, C, DRB1 and DQB1; some 500 for DQA1; approximately 610 for DPA1; and roughly 450 for DPB1. An earlier analysis of 450 to 750 of the donors used high-throughput TCR beta sequencing to judge whether each TCR beta V gene segment behaved as functional or pseudogenic. Besides the first cohort of about 730 subjects, a separate validation cohort made up of roughly 120 different subjects was used. Donor age, sex, ethnicity and CMV serostatus were compiled together with the repertoire data. About 330 gigabases of sequencing data and tens of millions of unique TCR sequences made up an early release that covered approximately 650 HLA-typed donors. The T cell repertoires of some 700 subjects were profiled by immunosequencing and related to cytomegalovirus serostatus. In a later analysis, previously published TCR beta repertoires from hundreds of donors were re-analyzed and high-resolution HLA genotyping was added so that TCR occurrence patterns could be studied. Genome-wide SNP genotypes for about three fifths of the 666 donors were used in a later genetic analysis, which treated that subset as a discovery cohort. In the later analysis, no new phenotypic data were used to find candidate immune exposures; instead, reliance was placed on TCR beta sequences and their occurrence across donors.

General study outcomes and caveats: Most TCR sequences were observed very rarely across donors, whereas some public TCRs were present in many individuals. Several of the top co-occurrence clusters appeared to be linked to parvovirus B19, influenza, CMV and Epstein-Barr virus, according to a later analysis. When HLA alleles, especially DR and DQ, strongly co-occurred, attributing TCR associations to individual alleles was difficult. A cluster of highly shared sequence variants was judged likely to represent a technical artifact of the sequencing pipeline. A later analysis found that HLA-associated TCR beta chains were more clonally expanded and had lower generation probabilities than equally common non-associated chains. According to the authors, the approach could potentially be generalized to other disease states and immunological phenotypes. The classifier was reported to diagnose cytomegalovirus status with high specificity and sensitivity in both the original and validation cohorts. The study gave a list of over 150 TCR beta chains associated with cytomegalovirus. V-gene and J-gene trimming of TCR beta chains was associated with a missense DCLRE1C variant in a later genetic analysis, and the association was replicated in an independent cohort. CMV serostatus was the only immune exposure information available for the cohort. A later analysis found that TCR association rates varied across HLA loci, with DRB1 alleles showing the most associated TCRs and HLA-C alleles the fewest. In a later analysis, 16,951 TCR beta sequences were associated with specific HLA alleles at a false discovery rate of 0.05. Broadly in line with IMGT annotations, most TCR beta V segments showed up in productive rearrangements about 87% or about 30% of the time in an earlier analysis of roughly 590 of the donors. The earlier analysis of nearly 600 of the donors excluded some 15 rarely observed V segments, including chromosome 9 orphons, because counts were too low. Because HLA typing was unavailable for some donors at each locus, only the typed subset was used in association tests. Linkage disequilibrium might explain the correlated functional status among segregating V segments, but an unknown experimental factor could not be ruled out. A later genetic analysis reported fewer N-insertions in productive TCRs among donors in an Asian-associated ancestry cluster than the roughly 670-donor mean. In a later analysis, most CMV-associated TCR beta chains were found to appear HLA-restricted, with HLA associations seemingly driven largely by CMV exposure. Roughly uniform sequencing depth across donors was assumed in presence/absence analyses, although this assumption may not hold. In this cohort, only TCR beta chains were sequenced, and detectable features were limited by the absence of alpha or paired-chain data. A further reported finding was that TCR beta sequences accurately predicted the HLA-A and HLA-B alleles for most subjects in the first cohort. The 87-base-pair reads could not distinguish some IMGT-functional V segments, including TRBV6-2 and TRBV6-3, so those segments were excluded. In vitro tests confirmed that a few of the cytomegalovirus-associated TCR beta chains recognize cytomegalovirus antigens.

The chain is made from TRBV5-4 and TRBJ2-1; TRBD2 is perhaps the D gene, given 6 matching bases. This sequence was found in a woman aged 45 to 65 in good health and CMV-seronegative. The sequencing sample was made of PBMCs. The sequenced DNA: TGTGCCAGCAGCCCCGGAGGGATAGCGGCTGGGAATGAGCAGTTCTTC. This codes for CASSPGGIAAGNEQFF.